This record concerns one T cell receptor beta chain sequence. This entry is derived from a study of CD8 T cells in Susac syndrome. An amount of RNA that ranged from roughly 0.5 to 1 ug was reverse transcribed with random hexamers. TCRdb called the immunoSEQ multiplex PCR reads again in MiXCR, with one record for every CDR3 protein. The table lists some 300,000 distinct CDR3 sequences, approximately 89% of them singletons. Input material: CD8+ T cells from PBMCs. The sequence came from a human donor with multiple sclerosis.

CDR3 bases: TGTGCTAGTGGCCTTACAGGGGGCGCAACCGGGGAGCTGTTTTTT. Amino acids: CASGLTGGATGELFF. V gene TRBV12-5 combines with J gene TRBJ2-2, with 9 bases matching TRBD1. J gave up 5 bases and V 6 bases, and 7 bases lay outside the gene matches. Germline V gene lookup returns CDR1 LGHNT and CDR2 FRNRAP. CDR3 length: 15 residues.